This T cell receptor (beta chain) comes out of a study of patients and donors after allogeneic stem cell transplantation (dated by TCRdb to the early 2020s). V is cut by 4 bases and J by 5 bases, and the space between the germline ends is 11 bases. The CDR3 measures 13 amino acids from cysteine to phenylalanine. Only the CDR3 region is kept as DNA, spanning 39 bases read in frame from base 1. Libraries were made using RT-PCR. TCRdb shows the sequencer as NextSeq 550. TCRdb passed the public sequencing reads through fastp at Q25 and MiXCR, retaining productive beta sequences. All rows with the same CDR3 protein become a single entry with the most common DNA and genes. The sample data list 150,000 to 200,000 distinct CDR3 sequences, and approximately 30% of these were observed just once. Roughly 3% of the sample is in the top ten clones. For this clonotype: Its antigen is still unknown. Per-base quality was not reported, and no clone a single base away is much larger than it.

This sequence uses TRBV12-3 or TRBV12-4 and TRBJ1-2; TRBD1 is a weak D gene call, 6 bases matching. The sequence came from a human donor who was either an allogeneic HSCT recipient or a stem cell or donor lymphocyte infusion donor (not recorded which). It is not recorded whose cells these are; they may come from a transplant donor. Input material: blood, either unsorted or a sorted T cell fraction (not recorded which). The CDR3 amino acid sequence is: CASSSGARYGYTF. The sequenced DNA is TGTGCCAGCAGTTCGGGGGCAAGATATGGCTACACCTTC.